This entry lists 6 T cell receptor beta chains sequenced from one sample in a study of T cell responses to AZD1222 COVID-19 vaccine. Sequencing was performed with immunoSEQ multiplex PCR; in TCRdb, only in-frame clones are kept and a portion is missing. The sample yields fewer than 200,000 clones, almost 90% seen once. This specimen consisted of peripheral blood, obtained 28 days after the second AZD1222 dose. The receptors come from an adult who received the AZD1222 COVID-19 vaccine.

The chain joins TRBV3-1 (or the pseudogene TRBV3-2) to TRBJ1-1; D is possibly TRBD1 (5 bases). Trimming took off 4 bases at V and 5 bases at J, with 11 bases between the two ends. This CDR3 has 13 residues. Germline V gene lookup returns CDR1 LGHDT and CDR2 YNNKEL (reference sequence). This CDR3 reads CASSPMGRTEAFF. The CDR3 bases are TGTGCCAGCAGCCCAATGGGACGGACTGAAGCTTTCTTT.

This chain links TRBV4-2 with TRBJ1-4; TRBD1 is a possible D gene (5 bases). Trimming removed 1 base at V and 3 bases at J, with 12 bases between. The CDR3 contains 16 residues. Germline values: CDR1 LGHNA, CDR2 YNFKEQ. The CDR3 loop reads CASSQVGGGPNEKLFF. In DNA form, the CDR3 reads TGTGCCAGCAGCCAAGTTGGGGGAGGGCCTAATGAAAAACTGTTTTTT.

The J gene is TRBJ1-2, the V gene TRBV2; 7 nucleotides match TRBD1. Trimming took 5 bases from V and 8 from J; bases not matched to a gene: 11. The V gene's germline CDR1 is SNHLY and CDR2 FYNNEI. CDR3 size: 14 residues. For the CDR3, the DNA is TGTGCCAGCAGTAGACCGACAGGGTTGGAGGGCTACACCTTC. It translates to CASSRPTGLEGYTF.

The V call is TRBV5-4, the J call TRBJ1-1; D not resolved. Looked up from germline, CDR1 is SGHNT and CDR2 is YYREEE (reference sequence). The CDR3 extends over 14 amino acids. V was clipped by 4 bases and J by 5 bases, with 15 bases between them. This CDR3 is CASSGDLKETEAFF. The CDR3 DNA reads TGTGCCAGCAGCGGGGATCTTAAGGAGACTGAAGCTTTCTTT.

J is TRBJ2-1 and V is TRBV29-1; D perhaps matches TRBD1 (5 bases). Per germline, CDR1 SQVTM and CDR2 ANQGSEA. Trimming cost V 3 bases and J 9 bases, with 15 bases left between them. The length of the CDR3 is 13 residues. The CDR3 nucleotides are TGCAGCGTTGAGGGCTTACAGGTTCCTGAGCAGTTCTTC. The encoded protein is CSVEGLQVPEQFF.

J is TRBJ1-1 and V is TRBV29-1, with D unclear. The CDR3 runs 13 residues. Trimming removed 8 bases from V and 0 bases from J, with 13 bases in between. Germline-derived CDR1 and CDR2 are SQVTM and ANQGSEA. CDR3 sequence: CSSRGGVNTEAFF. The CDR3 DNA sequence: TGCAGCTCCCGCGGTGGGGTGAACACTGAAGCTTTCTTT.